This T cell receptor (beta chain) is drawn from a study of Ad26.COV2.S vaccination and SARS-CoV-2 variants. Across the whole study: Intramuscular Ad26.COV2.S at 5x10^10 or 1x10^11 viral particles.

Specified treatment: around 19 received Ad26.COV2.S at low or high dose, single or two shots; about 5 received placebo; per-sample allocation not given. The samples date from day 63 after the first vaccine or placebo injection. The individual, an adult aged 18-55 years, was a donor in Boston. An Ad26 vector expressing Wuhan-strain SARS-CoV-2 spike constituted the vaccine. Study-level findings and limits: Analyses that measured TCR breadth and depth may have underestimated total T cell responses.

Libraries were prepared by immunoSEQ multiplex PCR; TCRdb keeps only in-frame clonotypes and omits some of them. The sample has fewer than 600,000 clones; roughly nine tenths are singletons. V lost 2 bases and J 7 bases, leaving 11 bases between the germline ends. This CDR3 comprises 13 residues. Germline V lookup: CDR1 SGHTA, CDR2 FQGNSA. As for this clone: The target antigen is unknown.

The chain is built from TRBV7-2 and TRBJ1-1; the D is unclear. Sequencing was performed on peripheral blood, taken in a trial of Ad26.COV2.S vaccine versus placebo. The clonotype comes from a person aged 18-60 years who received the Ad26.COV2.S COVID-19 vaccine or a placebo. The CDR3 spells CASSLRSSSEAFF. The CDR3 region has the DNA TGTGCCAGCAGCTTAAGGAGCAGCAGTGAAGCTTTCTTT.